Following are 17 T cell receptor beta chains from one sample sequenced in a study of regulatory T cells in long-lasting Graves disease. Stated time point: newly diagnosed GD, antithyroid drugs for less than 3 months. RNA isolated from PBMCs was used to make the TCR library. Construction of TCR beta libraries relied on iRepertoire HTBI primers and on Arm-PCR targeting CDR3 regions. TCRdb reanalysed the multiplex PCR reads using MiXCR and keeps one entry per CDR3 protein. There are roughly 400,000 distinct CDR3 sequences in the sample; over 14% occur only once, and approximately 7.6% lies in the top ten. The data were also submitted as part of a second study, on T cells in Graves' hyperthyroidism and ophthalmopathy.

This sample comprised peripheral blood mononuclear cells (PBMCs), obtained at new diagnosis, from a patient treated with antithyroid drugs. The receptors were gathered from a woman aged 40 to 49 with Graves disease.

CDR3 in amino acids: CAWSVRQGAYEKLFF. In DNA, the CDR3 is TGTGCCTGGAGTGTAAGGCAGGGGGCGTATGAAAAACTGTTTTTT. The chain employs TRBV30 and TRBJ1-4; 8 bases are shared with TRBD1. CDR3 length equals 15 residues. With V trimmed by 0 bases and J by 6 bases, 6 bases remained unmatched. Germline V CDR1 and CDR2: GTSNPN, SVGIG (reference sequence).

In its sample, this clonotype was seen a few times. The chain combines TRBV3-1 with TRBJ1-1; 7 bases agree with TRBD1. The CDR3 extends over 14 amino acids. Germline-derived CDR1 and CDR2 are LGHDT and YNNKEL (reference sequence). Unmatched junction bases numbered 1, after V lost 3 bases and J lost 0 bases. The CDR3 sequence is CASSQTGLNTEAFF. The CDR3 DNA is TGTGCCAGCAGCCAGACAGGGTTGAACACTGAAGCTTTCTTT.

The J gene is TRBJ2-3, the V gene TRBV28; maybe TRBD2 (6 bases). V was pared by 4 bases and J by 0 bases, with 17 bases between. CDR3 length: 17 amino acids. The germline gives CDR1 MDHEN, CDR2 SYDVKM. The CDR3 loop reads CASSSGSGVTSTDTQYF. DNA of the CDR3: TGTGCCAGCAGTTCGGGTAGCGGAGTTACTAGCACAGATACGCAGTATTTT.

CDR3 loop: CSARLSSGRGGGTDTQYF. CDR3 nucleotide sequence: TGCAGTGCTAGACTATCTAGCGGGAGGGGAGGAGGCACAGATACGCAGTATTTT. The rearrangement joins TRBV20-1 to TRBJ2-3, with 12 bases lining up with TRBD2. This CDR3 is built from 18 residues. Germline CDR1 DFQATT, CDR2 SNEGSKA (reference sequence). V trimming: 2 bases; J trimming: 1 base; junction bases outside the gene matches: 10.

This clonotype was counted many times. This chain links TRBV9 with TRBJ2-3; 14 positions agree with TRBD2. V shed 0 bases, J shed 5 bases, and the junction held 2 bases outside the gene matches. This CDR3 is built from 16 residues. CDR1 is SGDLS and CDR2 is YYNGEE in the germline V gene. CDR3 amino acids: CASSVEGTSGRDTQYF. The CDR3 DNA follows: TGTGCCAGCAGCGTAGAAGGGACTAGCGGGAGAGATACGCAGTATTTT. Complete variable domain (other parts from reference TRBV9 and TRBJ2-3): DSGVTQTPKHLITATGQRVTLRCSPRSGDLSVYWYQQSLDQGLQFLIQYYNGEERAKGNILERFSAQQFPDLHSELNLSSLELGDSALYFCASSVEGTSGRDTQYFGPGTRLTVL.

This clonotype was seen a handful of times. This chain links TRBV24-1 with TRBJ2-1; 9 bases are shared with TRBD2. Trimming took 2 bases from V and 4 from J; bases not matched to a gene: 5. This CDR3 comprises 16 residues. Germline CDR1 is KGHDR and CDR2 is SFDVKD. The CDR3: CATSDSGGRGYNEQFF. For the CDR3, the DNA is TGTGCCACCAGTGATTCGGGCGGGAGGGGGTACAATGAGCAGTTCTTC.

This clonotype was observed many times. The V and J genes are TRBV13 and TRBJ1-4; 9 nucleotides match TRBD1. V lost 4 bases and J lost 7; bases outside the gene matches: 4. Germline CDR1 is PRHDT and CDR2 is FYEKMQ (reference sequence). CDR3 size: 14 residues. CDR3 in amino acids: CASSSPGQGEKLFF. The DNA of the CDR3 is TGTGCCAGCAGCTCCCCGGGACAGGGTGAAAAACTGTTTTTT.

This clonotype occurred a few times. The chain couples TRBV20-1 to TRBJ2-1; TRBD2 might be the D (5 bases). Germline CDR1 reads DFQATT; CDR2 reads SNEGSKA (reference sequence). V was clipped by 3 bases and J by 8 bases, with 11 bases between them. There are 12 residues in the CDR3. CDR3 DNA sequence: TGCAGTGCTAGGGGGAGCGGTCATGAGCAGTTCTTC. This sequence encodes CSARGSGHEQFF.

This clonotype has a count of ten or more. This chain joins TRBV20-1 and TRBJ2-5; 7 bases line up with TRBD2. This CDR3 has 16 residues. Trimming removed 4 bases from V and 0 bases from J; junction bases left unmatched: 11. Germline values: CDR1 DFQATT, CDR2 SNEGSKA (reference sequence). The CDR3 here is CSAISSLAEYQETQYF. For the CDR3, the DNA is TGCAGTGCTATTAGCAGCCTAGCGGAGTACCAAGAGACCCAGTACTTC.

The chain links TRBV27 to TRBJ2-1; tentative D call: TRBD2 (5 bases). V lost 6 bases, J lost 9 bases, and 15 bases lay in between. In germline, CDR1 is MNHEY, CDR2 SMNVEV (reference sequence). The CDR3 covers 13 residues. DNA for the CDR3: TGTGCCAGCAGCCGCGCAGGACTGGCTGAGCAGTTCTTC. Translated: CASSRAGLAEQFF.

Comment on this clonotype: Mismatch with germline at one junction end may stem from a read error. The rearrangement joins TRBV20-1 to TRBJ2-5, with D maybe TRBD1 (5 bases). The CDR3 extends over 15 amino acids. Germline CDR1 is DFQATT and CDR2 is SNEGSKA (reference sequence). CDR3 amino acids: CSARDPLGREEAQYF. The DNA of the CDR3 is TGCAGTGCTAGAGATCCCCTGGGCAGGGAAGAGGCCCAGTACTTC.

The genes are TRBV11-3 and TRBJ1-1, with D possibly matching TRBD1 (5 bases). This CDR3 spans 15 amino acids. Trimming took off 2 bases at V and 10 bases at J, with 20 bases between the two ends. Germline-derived CDR1 and CDR2 are SGHNT and YENEEA. As DNA, the CDR3 is TGTGCCAGCAGCTTACGTGAAGATCGGGGGAAGGTAGCTTTCTTT. This gives the protein CASSLREDRGKVAFF.

This chain connects TRBV10-3 to TRBJ2-7; D unresolved. The CDR3 length is 12 residues. V was shortened by 3 bases and J by 5 bases, with 8 bases between the two germline ends. Germline values: CDR1 ENHRY, CDR2 SYGVKD. The CDR3: CAISDGLNEQYF. CDR3 DNA: TGTGCCATCAGTGACGGGTTAAACGAGCAGTACTTC.

The sample holds many counts of this clonotype. The chain has TRBV15 and TRBJ2-1; D is unclear. Deletions cut 5 bases from V and 6 bases from J, with 8 bases between. CDR1 LNHNV and CDR2 YYDKDF come from the germline V gene (reference sequence). CDR3 length: 12 residues. The DNA for the CDR3 is TGTGCCACCAGCGGGCAGCTCAATGAGCAGTTCTTC. Its protein product is CATSGQLNEQFF.

Many counts were recorded for this clonotype. This rearrangement joins TRBV13 to TRBJ2-2, with D perhaps matching TRBD1 or TRBD2 (6 bases each). Germline V gene sequence: CDR1 PRHDT, CDR2 FYEKMQ (reference sequence). Between the trimmed V and J ends, which lost 7 bases and 3 bases, there was a span of 18 bases. The CDR3 length is 16 residues. The CDR3 is CASTERGTPDTGELFF. Here the CDR3 DNA reads TGTGCCAGCACGGAAAGGGGGACTCCTGACACCGGGGAGCTGTTTTTT.

The chain employs TRBV9 and TRBJ1-2; no firm D call. The CDR3 spans 17 residues. Per the germline V gene, CDR1 is SGDLS and CDR2 is YYNGEE. The V end lost 0 bases, the J end lost 3 bases, and 18 bases lay between the germline ends. The CDR3 region has the DNA TGTGCCAGCAGCGTAGGACGGCTCCCCAAACGAGACTATGGCTACACCTTC. This encodes CASSVGRLPKRDYGYTF.

The J gene is TRBJ1-2, the V gene TRBV25-1; D remains ambiguous. CDR3 length: 14 residues. The germline V gene encodes CDR1 MGHDK and CDR2 SYGVNS. V shed 1 base and J shed 1 base, with 7 bases lying between them. The CDR3 sequence is CASSELSVNYGYTF. The CDR3 nucleotides are TGTGCCAGCAGTGAATTGAGCGTTAACTATGGCTACACCTTC.